This T cell receptor beta chain was observed in a study of vaccination effects on CD4 cells after COVID-19. Sequencing followed a ViraFEST assay step that expanded antigen-specific CD4+ T cells with viral peptide pools. Cultured cells yielded isolated CD4+ T cells after 10 days. The vaccine given was either BNT162b2 or mRNA-1273, in two doses. None of the vaccinated had previously contracted SARS-CoV-2, and their nucleocapsid antibodies tested negative. Worth noting for this clone: Its cognate antigen is unknown.

CDR3 size: 13 residues. The junction had 6 bases not matched to a gene; V was cut back by 0 bases and J by 9 bases. Per germline, CDR1 SGHDT and CDR2 YYEEEE. TCRdb keeps only in-frame clones here, not all; method: immunoSEQ multiplex PCR. The sample has fewer than 20,000 clones, about three quarters seen once. This rearrangement joins TRBV5-6 to TRBJ2-7, with 7 bases fitting TRBD1. The origin of this receptor is a human donor who received a COVID-19 vaccine. The specimen comprised CD4+ T cells from PBMCs cultured with HCoV-NL63 spike peptides, sampled after COVID-19 vaccination. The CDR3 nucleotides read TGTGCCAGCAGCTTGGCCGGGACAGTAGTGCAGTACTTC. This sequence encodes CASSLAGTVVQYF.